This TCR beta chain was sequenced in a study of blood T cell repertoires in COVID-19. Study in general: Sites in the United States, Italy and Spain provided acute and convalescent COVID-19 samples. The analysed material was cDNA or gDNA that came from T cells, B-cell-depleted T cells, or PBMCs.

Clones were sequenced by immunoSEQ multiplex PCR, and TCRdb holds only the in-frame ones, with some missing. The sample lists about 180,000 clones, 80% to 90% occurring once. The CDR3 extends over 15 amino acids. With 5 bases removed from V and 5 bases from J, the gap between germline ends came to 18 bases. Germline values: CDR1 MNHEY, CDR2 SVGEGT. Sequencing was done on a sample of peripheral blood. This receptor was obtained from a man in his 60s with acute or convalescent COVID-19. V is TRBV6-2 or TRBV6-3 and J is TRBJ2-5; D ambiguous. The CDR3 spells CASSRPSLGRETQYF. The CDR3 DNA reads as TGTGCCAGCAGTCGACCAAGCCTAGGAAGGGAGACCCAGTACTTC.